The entry that follows covers one TCR beta chain sequence. What it binds is unknown. These data come from a study of T cell responses to AZD1222 COVID-19 vaccine. CDR3 length: 14 amino acids. Trimming removed 5 bases at V and 1 base at J, with 11 bases between. The germline gives CDR1 SEHNR, CDR2 FQNEAQ (reference sequence). General study points: None of the repertoires were sampled until the peak T cell response had passed.

Only in-frame clones appear in the TCRdb table, and some are missing; sequencing was by immunoSEQ multiplex PCR. Of 120,000 or so clones in the sample, about 90% were seen once. V is TRBV7-9 and J is TRBJ1-1, with D maybe TRBD1 (5 bases). This sample comprised peripheral blood, obtained on day 0 of AZD1222 vaccination. The clonotype was recovered from an adult in good health. The CDR3 sequence is CASSHRFQNTEAFF. The CDR3 DNA reads TGTGCCAGCAGCCACAGGTTCCAGAACACTGAAGCTTTCTTT.